This T cell receptor (beta chain) was obtained from a study of blood T cell repertoires in COVID-19. Study details: T cells, B-cell-depleted T cells, or PBMCs provided the cDNA or gDNA that served as material.

This CDR3 is 17 amino acids long. Germline V CDR1 and CDR2: SEHNR, FQNEAQ (reference sequence). V gave up 5 bases and J gave up 4 bases, with 23 bases separating them. Sequencing was performed with immunoSEQ multiplex PCR; in TCRdb, only in-frame clones are kept and a portion is missing. The sample gives about 360,000 clones, around 86% of which show up once; 3% is in the top ten. The sample was peripheral blood. The J gene is TRBJ1-2, the V gene TRBV7-9, with D possibly matching TRBD1 (6 bases). This receptor was taken from a human donor in a cohort sampled during active COVID-19. The CDR3 sequence is CASSDTTTGKQLYGYTF. CDR3 coding DNA: TGTGCCAGCAGCGACACCACCACAGGGAAACAACTCTATGGCTACACCTTC.